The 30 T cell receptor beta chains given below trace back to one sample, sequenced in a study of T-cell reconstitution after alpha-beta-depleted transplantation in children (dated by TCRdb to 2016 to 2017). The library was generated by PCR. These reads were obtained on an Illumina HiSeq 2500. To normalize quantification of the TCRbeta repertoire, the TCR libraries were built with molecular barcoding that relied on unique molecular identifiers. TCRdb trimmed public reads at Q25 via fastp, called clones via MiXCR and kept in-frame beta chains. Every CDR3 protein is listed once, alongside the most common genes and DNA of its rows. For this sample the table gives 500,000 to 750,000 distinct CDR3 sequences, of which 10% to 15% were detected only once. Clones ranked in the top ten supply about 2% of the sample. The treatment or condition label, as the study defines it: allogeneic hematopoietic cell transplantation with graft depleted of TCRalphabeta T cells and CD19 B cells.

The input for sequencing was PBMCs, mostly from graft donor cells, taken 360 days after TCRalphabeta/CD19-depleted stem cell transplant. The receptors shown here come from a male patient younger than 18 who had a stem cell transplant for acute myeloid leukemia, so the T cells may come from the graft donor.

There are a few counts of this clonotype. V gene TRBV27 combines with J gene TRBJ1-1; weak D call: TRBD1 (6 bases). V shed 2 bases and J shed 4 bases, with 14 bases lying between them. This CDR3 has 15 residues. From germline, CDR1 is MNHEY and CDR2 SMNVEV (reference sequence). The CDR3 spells CASSLTEARGTEAFF. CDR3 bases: TGTGCCAGCAGTTTAACCGAGGCCAGGGGCACTGAAGCTTTCTTT.

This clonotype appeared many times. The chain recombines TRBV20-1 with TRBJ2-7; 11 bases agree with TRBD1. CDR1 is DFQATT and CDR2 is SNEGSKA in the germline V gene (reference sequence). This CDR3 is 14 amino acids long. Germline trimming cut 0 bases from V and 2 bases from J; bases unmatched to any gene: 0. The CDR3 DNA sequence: TGCAGTGCTAGAGAGGGACAGGGGGCCTACGAGCAGTACTTC. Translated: CSAREGQGAYEQYF.

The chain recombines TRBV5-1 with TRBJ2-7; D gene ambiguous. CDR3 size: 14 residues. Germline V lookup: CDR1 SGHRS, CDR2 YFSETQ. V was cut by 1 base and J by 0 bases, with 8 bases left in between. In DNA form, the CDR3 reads TGCGCCAGCAGCTTGAGAGCCGACTCCTACGAGCAGTACTTC. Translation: CASSLRADSYEQYF.

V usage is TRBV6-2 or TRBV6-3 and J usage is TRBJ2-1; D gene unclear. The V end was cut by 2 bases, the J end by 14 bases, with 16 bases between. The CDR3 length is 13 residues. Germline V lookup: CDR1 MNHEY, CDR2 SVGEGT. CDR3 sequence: CASSYSLLGPEFF. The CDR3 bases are TGTGCCAGCAGTTACAGCCTCCTCGGGCCCGAGTTCTTC.

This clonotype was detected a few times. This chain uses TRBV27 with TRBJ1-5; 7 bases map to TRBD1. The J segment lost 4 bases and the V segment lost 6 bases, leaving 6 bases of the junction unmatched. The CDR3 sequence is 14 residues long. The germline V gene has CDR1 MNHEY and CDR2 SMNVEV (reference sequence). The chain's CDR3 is CASSSDRANQPQHF. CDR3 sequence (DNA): TGTGCCAGCAGCTCAGACAGGGCTAATCAGCCCCAGCATTTT.

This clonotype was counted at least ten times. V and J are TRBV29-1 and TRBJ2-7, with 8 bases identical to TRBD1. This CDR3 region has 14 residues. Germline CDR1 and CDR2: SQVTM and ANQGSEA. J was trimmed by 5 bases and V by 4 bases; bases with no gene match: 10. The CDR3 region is CSVGTDRVIHEQYF. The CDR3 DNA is TGCAGCGTTGGGACGGACAGGGTGATCCACGAGCAGTACTTC.

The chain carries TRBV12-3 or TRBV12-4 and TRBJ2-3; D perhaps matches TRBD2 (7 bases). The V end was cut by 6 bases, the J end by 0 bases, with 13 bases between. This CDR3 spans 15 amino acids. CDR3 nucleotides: TGTGCCAGCAGCGACGGCGGGGGCAGCACAGATACGCAGTATTTT. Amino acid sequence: CASSDGGGSTDTQYF.

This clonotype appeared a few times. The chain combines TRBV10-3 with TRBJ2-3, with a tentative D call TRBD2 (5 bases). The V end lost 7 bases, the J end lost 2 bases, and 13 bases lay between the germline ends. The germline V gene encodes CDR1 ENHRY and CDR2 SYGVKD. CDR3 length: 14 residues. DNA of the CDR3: TGTGCCATCACGGCGGGCTCCCTCACAGATACGCAGTATTTT. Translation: CAITAGSLTDTQYF.

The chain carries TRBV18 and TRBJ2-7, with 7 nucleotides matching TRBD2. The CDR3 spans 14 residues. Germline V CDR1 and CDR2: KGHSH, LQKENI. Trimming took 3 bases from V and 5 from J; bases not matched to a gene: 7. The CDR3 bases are TGTGCCAGCTCACCTACCGGGACTAAAAACGAGCAGTACTTC. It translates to CASSPTGTKNEQYF.

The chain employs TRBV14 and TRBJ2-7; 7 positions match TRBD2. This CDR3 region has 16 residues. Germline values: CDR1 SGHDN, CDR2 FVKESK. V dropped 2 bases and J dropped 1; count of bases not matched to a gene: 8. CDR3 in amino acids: CASSQLAGLRSYEQYF. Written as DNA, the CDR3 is TGTGCCAGCAGCCAATTAGCGGGTTTAAGATCCTACGAGCAGTACTTC. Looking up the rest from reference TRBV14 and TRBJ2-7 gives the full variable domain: EAGVTQFPSHSVIEKGQTVTLRCDPISGHDNLYWYRRVMGKEIKFLLHFVKESKQDESGMPNNRFLAERTGGTYSTLKVQPAELEDSGVYFCASSQLAGLRSYEQYFGPGTRLTVT.

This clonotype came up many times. The CDR3: CASSSPRRGTILAASSYNEQFF. CDR3 bases: TGTGCCAGCAGTTCACCCCGCAGGGGGACCATCCTAGCGGCGAGCTCCTACAATGAGCAGTTCTTC. This rearrangement joins TRBV27 to TRBJ2-1; the D call may be TRBD1 or TRBD2 (7 bases each). Germline V gene sequence: CDR1 MNHEY, CDR2 SMNVEV (reference sequence). The CDR3 has 22 residues. Trimming removed 4 bases at V and 0 bases at J, with 31 bases between.

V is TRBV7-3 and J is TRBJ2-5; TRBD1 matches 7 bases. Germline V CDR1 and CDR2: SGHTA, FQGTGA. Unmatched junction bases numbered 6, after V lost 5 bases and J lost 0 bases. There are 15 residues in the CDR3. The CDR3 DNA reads TGTGCCAGCAGCCCTGGGACAGCGTACCAAGAGACCCAGTACTTC. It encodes CASSPGTAYQETQYF.

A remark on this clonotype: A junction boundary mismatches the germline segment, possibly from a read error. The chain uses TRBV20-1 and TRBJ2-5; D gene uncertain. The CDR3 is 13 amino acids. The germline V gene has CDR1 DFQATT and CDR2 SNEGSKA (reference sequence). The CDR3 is CSARVSFQETQYF. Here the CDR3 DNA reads TGCAGTGCAAGAGTCAGTTTCCAAGAGACCCAGTACTTC.

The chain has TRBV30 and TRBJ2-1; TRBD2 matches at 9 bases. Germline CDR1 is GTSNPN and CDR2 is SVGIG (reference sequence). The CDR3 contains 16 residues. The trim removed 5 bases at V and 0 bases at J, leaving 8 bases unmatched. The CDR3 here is CAWYPGLASSYNEQFF. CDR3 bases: TGTGCCTGGTATCCTGGACTAGCGAGCTCCTACAATGAGCAGTTCTTC.

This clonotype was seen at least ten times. CDR3 sequence: CASSPRPPGGNEQYF. In DNA form, the CDR3 reads TGTGCCAGCAGTCCTAGGCCGCCCGGAGGTAACGAGCAGTACTTC. The chain couples TRBV28 to TRBJ2-7; D might be TRBD2 (5 bases). CDR3 length: 15 amino acids. Germline CDR1 is MDHEN and CDR2 is SYDVKM. Trimming took 5 bases from V and 5 from J, leaving 19 bases between them.

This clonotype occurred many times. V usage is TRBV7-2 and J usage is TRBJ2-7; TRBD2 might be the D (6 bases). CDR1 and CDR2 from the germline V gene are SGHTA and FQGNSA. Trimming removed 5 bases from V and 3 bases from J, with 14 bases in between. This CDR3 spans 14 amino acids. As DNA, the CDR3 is TGTGCCAGCAGCCCCCTTAGGGGAGGCTACGAGCAGTACTTC. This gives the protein CASSPLRGGYEQYF. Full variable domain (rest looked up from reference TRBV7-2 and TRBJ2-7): GAGVSQSPSNKVTEKGKDVELRCDPISGHTALYWYRQSLGQGLEFLIYFQGNSAPDKSGLPSDRFSAERTGGSVSTLTIQRTQQEDSAVYLCASSPLRGGYEQYFGPGTRLTVT.

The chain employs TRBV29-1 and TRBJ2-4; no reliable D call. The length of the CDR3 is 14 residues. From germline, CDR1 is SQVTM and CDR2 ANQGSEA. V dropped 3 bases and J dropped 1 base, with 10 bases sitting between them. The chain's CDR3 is CSVDVPEAKNIQYF. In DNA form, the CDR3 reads TGCAGCGTTGATGTCCCGGAGGCCAAAAACATTCAGTACTTC. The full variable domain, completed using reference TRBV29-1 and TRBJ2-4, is SAVISQKPSRDICQRGTSLTIQCQVDSQVTMMFWYRQQPGQSLTLIATANQGSEATYESGFVIDKFPISRPNLTFSTLTVSNMSPEDSSIYLCSVDVPEAKNIQYFGAGTRLSVL.

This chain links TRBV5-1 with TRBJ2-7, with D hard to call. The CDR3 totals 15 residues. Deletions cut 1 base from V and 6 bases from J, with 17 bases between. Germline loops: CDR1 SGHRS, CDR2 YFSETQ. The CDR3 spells CASSLQSSGDGEQYF. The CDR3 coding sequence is TGCGCCAGCAGCTTGCAGTCTAGTGGCGACGGCGAGCAGTACTTC.

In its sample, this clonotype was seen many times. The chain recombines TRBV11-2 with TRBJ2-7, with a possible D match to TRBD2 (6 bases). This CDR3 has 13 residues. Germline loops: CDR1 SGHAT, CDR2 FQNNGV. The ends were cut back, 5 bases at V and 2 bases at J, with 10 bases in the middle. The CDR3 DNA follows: TGTGCCAGCAGCCCCCGGGGGACCTACGAGCAGTACTTC. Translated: CASSPRGTYEQYF.

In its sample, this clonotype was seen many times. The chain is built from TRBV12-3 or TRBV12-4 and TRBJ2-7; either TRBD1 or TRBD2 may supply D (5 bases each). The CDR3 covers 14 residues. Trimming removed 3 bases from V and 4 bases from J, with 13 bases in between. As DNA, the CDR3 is TGTGCCAGCAGTTTCATGGGGGTTATTTACGAGCAGTACTTC. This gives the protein CASSFMGVIYEQYF.

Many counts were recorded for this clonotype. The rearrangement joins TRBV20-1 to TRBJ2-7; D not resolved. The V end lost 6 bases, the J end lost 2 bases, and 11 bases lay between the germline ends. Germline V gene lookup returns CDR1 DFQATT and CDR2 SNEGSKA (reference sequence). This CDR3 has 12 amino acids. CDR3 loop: CSAQTWTYEQYF. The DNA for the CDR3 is TGCAGTGCACAGACATGGACCTACGAGCAGTACTTC.

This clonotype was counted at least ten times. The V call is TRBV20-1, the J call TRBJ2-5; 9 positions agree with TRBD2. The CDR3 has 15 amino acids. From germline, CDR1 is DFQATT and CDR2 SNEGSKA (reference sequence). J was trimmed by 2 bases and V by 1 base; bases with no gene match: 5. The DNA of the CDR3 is TGCAGTGCTAGAGTAGGGACTAGCAAGCAAGAGACCCAGTACTTC. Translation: CSARVGTSKQETQYF.

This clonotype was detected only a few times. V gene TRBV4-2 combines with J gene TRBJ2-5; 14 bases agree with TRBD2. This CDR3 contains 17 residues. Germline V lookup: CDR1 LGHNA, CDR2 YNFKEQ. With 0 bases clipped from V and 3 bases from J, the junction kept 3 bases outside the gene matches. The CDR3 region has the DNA TGTGCCAGCAGCCAAGATTGGGGACTAGCGGGAGAAGAGACCCAGTACTTC. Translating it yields CASSQDWGLAGEETQYF.

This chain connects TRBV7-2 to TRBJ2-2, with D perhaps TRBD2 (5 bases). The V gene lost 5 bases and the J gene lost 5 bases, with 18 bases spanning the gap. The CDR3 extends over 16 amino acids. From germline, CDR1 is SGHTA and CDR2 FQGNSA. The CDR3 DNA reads TGTGCCAGCAGCCCGCGGACCCACGTAGCGACCGGGGAGCTGTTTTTT. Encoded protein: CASSPRTHVATGELFF.

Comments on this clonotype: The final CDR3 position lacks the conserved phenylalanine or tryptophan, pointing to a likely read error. The CDR3 sequence is CASTPTVTLQETQYL. The CDR3 bases are TGTGCCAGTACCCCAACAGTCACCCTTCAAGAGACCCAGTACCTC. The rearrangement uses TRBV19 and TRBJ2-5, with no clear D. The CDR3 has 15 amino acids. Germline V lookup: CDR1 LNHDA, CDR2 SQIVND (reference sequence). The V and J ends lost 7 bases and 2 bases respectively, with 17 bases between them.

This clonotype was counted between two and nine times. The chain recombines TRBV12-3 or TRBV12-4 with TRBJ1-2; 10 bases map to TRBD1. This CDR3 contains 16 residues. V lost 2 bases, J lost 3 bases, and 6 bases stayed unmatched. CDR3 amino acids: CASSLRTGGGDYGYTF. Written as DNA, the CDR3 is TGTGCCAGCAGTTTAAGGACAGGGGGAGGGGACTATGGCTACACCTTC.

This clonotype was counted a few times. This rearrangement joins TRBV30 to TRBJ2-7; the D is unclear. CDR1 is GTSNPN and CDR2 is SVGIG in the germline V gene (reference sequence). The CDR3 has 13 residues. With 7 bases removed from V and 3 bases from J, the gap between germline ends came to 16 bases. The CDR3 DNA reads TGTGCCTATCAGACACTGGCCCTCTACGAGCAGTACTTC. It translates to CAYQTLALYEQYF.

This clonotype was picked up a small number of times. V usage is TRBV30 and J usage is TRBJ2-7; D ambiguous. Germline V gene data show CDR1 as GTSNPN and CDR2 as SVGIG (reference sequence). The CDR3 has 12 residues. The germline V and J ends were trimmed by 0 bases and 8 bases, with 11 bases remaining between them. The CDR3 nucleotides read TGTGCCTGGAGTGTACGGAATGGAAAGCAGTACTTC. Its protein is CAWSVRNGKQYF.

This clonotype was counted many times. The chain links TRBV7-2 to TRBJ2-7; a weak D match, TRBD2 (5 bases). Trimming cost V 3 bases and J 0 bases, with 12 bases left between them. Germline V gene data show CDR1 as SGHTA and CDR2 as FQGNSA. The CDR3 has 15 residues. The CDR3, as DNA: TGTGCCAGCAGCTTGGGCGGGTTCCTCTCCTACGAGCAGTACTTC. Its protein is CASSLGGFLSYEQYF.

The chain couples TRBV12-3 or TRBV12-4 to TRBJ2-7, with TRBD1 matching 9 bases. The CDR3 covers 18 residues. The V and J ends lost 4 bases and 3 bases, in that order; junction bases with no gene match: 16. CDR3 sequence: CASSYGTGFPPDFYEQYF. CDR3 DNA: TGTGCCAGCAGTTACGGGACAGGGTTCCCCCCAGATTTCTACGAGCAGTACTTC.